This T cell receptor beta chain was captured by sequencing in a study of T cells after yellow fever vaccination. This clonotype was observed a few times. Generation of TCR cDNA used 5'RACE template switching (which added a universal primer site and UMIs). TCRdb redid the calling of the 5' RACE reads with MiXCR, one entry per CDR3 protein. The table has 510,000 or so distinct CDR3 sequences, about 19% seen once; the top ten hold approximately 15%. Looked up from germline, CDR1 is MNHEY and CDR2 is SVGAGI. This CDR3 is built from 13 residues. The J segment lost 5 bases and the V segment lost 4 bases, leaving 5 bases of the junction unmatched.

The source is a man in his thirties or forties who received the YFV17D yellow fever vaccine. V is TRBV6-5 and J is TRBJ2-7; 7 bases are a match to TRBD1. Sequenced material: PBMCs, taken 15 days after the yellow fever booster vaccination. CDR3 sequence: CASSSTGAHEQYF. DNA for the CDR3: TGTGCCAGCAGTTCAACAGGGGCACACGAGCAGTACTTC.